The T cell receptor beta chain described here comes from a study of molecular identifiers for immune sequencing clone quantification listed by TCRdb under 2018. With respect to the entire study: For a replicate experiment, the RNA from either roughly 18,000 or 92,000 naive CD8 T cells was divided into five aliquots, and four of those aliquots went on to sequencing. This methods study benchmarked molecular-identifier clustering-based TCR repertoire sequencing (MIDCIRS) and TCR RNA copy counting, using CD8 T cells to do so.

Libraries of naive CD8 T cells were built from about 21,000 to 970,000 sorted cells, with 10%, 30% or 50% of the purified RNA used. On a BD FACSAria II, naive CD8 T cells were FACS-sorted as CD8+CD4-CCR7+CD45RA+ and collected into RLT Plus buffer. To test detection sensitivity, Jurkat RNA equal to fewer than 13 TCR copies was added to samples of about 18,000-1,100,000 naive CD8 T cells. Enrichment of CD8 T cells was done with RosetteSep CD8+ T Cell Enrichment Cocktail plus Ficoll-Paque, and ACK red cell lysis came afterward. The receptor library was made with PCR. The instrument given in TCRdb is NextSeq 500. Bulk TCR libraries were prepared as previously described, using TCR primers listed in Table S5. Total RNA was purified with the Qiagen AllPrep DNA/RNA kit. Before any analysis, reads coming from multiple sequencing runs of the same library were combined into one pool. Regarding the original processing steps: Reads were retained only if an exact TCR constant sequence was present, and the retained reads were trimmed to 150 nt and grouped according to their 12-nt molecular barcodes. Within each barcode group, reads were sub-clustered at a 15% Levenshtein threshold, and quality-weighted consensus sequences were built per RNA molecule. Non-functional sequences were filtered out, along with any lower-count sequence sitting one edit away from another sequence. Based on a fit of two negative binomial distributions, barcode sub-clusters having less than 20% of the maximum read count were discarded. In-frame beta chains were kept once TCRdb had trimmed the public reads at Q25 with fastp and called clones with MiXCR. Rows merge per CDR3 protein into single entries with the most common DNA and genes. The V and J calls and clone size come from TCRdb's table, not from the authors' own analysis. The sample yields over 550,000 distinct CDR3 sequences; roughly 25% were counted once. The top ten hold 0.7% to 0.95% of the sample.

The investigation overall reported the following: Without barcode sub-clustering, chimeric consensus sequences inflated TCR diversity; chimeras reached as high as 47%. Highly expanded clone sizes could be underestimated if identical TCR molecules share a barcode. Modeling indicated roughly 3.3 TCR RNA copies recovered per cell, compared with around 10 by digital PCR, which implies a capture efficiency of around 31%. In CMV-specific effector cells, over 99% of molecules were held by clones above 20 RNA copies, whereas under 1% of molecules were held by such clones in naive cells. The naive libraries included spiked-in Jurkat TCR RNA (roughly ten copies' worth), and this Jurkat TCR RNA is not part of the donor repertoire. A single cell's worth of spiked-in Jurkat TCR RNA was reported detectable even among approximately 930,000 naive CD8 T cells.

This clonotype was counted at least ten times. What this receptor recognizes is not known. No qualities accompany the bases; no much larger clone lies one base away. The sequence was obtained from a human donor in good health. Some libraries in this study had Jurkat cell RNA spiked in. The sample comprised naive CD8+ T cells from blood, with Jurkat cell RNA spiked in. This sample's cell subset or site label indicates: FACS-sorted CD8+CD4-CCR7+CD45RA+ naive T cells.

The CDR3: CASGSSLIGASGSKPYEQYF. The DNA is TGTGCCAGCGGCTCGAGCCTTATCGGGGCTAGCGGGAGTAAGCCCTACGAGCAGTACTTC. Recombination connected TRBV7-9 to TRBJ2-7; 10 central nucleotides agree with TRBD2. From V the trimming removes 8 bases and from J it removes 2 bases, while the gene matches leave 24 bases of the junction unaccounted for. Based on the germline V gene (reference sequence), the CDR1 and CDR2 sequences are SEHNR and FQNEAQ. The CDR3 numbers 20 residues from cysteine through phenylalanine. Only the CDR3 portion is preserved as DNA: 60 bases, with reading frame beginning at the first base.